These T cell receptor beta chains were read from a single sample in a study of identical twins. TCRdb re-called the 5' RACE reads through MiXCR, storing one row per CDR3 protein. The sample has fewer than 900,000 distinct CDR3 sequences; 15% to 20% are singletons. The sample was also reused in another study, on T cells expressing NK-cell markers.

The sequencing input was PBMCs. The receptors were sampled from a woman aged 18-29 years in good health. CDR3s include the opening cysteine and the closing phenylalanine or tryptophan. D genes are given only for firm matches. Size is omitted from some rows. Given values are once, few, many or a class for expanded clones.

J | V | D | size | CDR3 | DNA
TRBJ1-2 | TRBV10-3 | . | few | CAISVEVYGYTF | TGTGCCATCAGTGTAGAAGTCTATGGCTACACCTTC
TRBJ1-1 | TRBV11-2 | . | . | CASSLLTGGTTEAFF | TGTGCCAGCAGCTTGCTTACAGGAGGAACCACTGAAGCTTTCTTT
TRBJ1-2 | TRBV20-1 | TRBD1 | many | CSAPRQGEGYTF | TGCAGTGCCCCGAGACAGGGTGAAGGCTACACCTTC
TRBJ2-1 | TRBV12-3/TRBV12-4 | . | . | CASQASSYNEQFF | TGTGCCAGTCAGGCCAGCTCCTACAATGAGCAGTTCTTC
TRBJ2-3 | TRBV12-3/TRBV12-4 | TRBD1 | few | CASSPGQGVDTDTQYF | TGTGCCAGCAGCCCGGGACAGGGGGTTGACACAGATACGCAGTATTTT
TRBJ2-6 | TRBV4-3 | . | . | CASSQVPAQSSGANVLTF | TGCGCCAGCAGCCAAGTTCCTGCCCAGAGCTCTGGGGCCAACGTCCTAACTTTC
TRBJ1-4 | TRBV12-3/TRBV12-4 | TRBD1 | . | CASTGDRAGEKLFF | TGTGCCAGCACCGGGGACAGGGCAGGTGAAAAACTGTTTTTT
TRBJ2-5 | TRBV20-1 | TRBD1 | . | CSAGTGGQETQYF | TGCAGTGCTGGGACAGGGGGCCAAGAGACCCAGTACTTC
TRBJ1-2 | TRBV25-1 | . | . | CASSDSGFVEIAYGYTF | TGTGCCAGCAGTGATTCAGGGTTCGTCGAGATTGCCTATGGCTACACCTTC
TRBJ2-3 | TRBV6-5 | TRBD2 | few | CASSYSRLAGGLTDTQYF | TGTGCCAGCAGTTACTCGAGACTAGCGGGAGGACTCACAGATACGCAGTATTTT
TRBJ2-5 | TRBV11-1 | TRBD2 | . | CASSAVSGTRAGSQETQYF | TGTGCCAGCAGCGCGGTTTCCGGGACTAGAGCGGGCTCCCAAGAGACCCAGTACTTC
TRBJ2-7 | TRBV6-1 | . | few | CASSEGFQGIDEQYF | TGTGCCAGCAGTGAAGGGTTTCAGGGTATCGACGAGCAGTACTTC
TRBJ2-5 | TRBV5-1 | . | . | CASSLGAETQYF | TGCGCCAGCAGCTTGGGGGCAGAGACCCAGTACTTC
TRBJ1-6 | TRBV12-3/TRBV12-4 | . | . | CASSGGGRLLYSPLHF | TGTGCCAGCAGCGGCGGGGGGCGACTATTATATTCACCCCTCCACTTT
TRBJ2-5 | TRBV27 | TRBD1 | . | CASSTSGGVETQYF | TGTGCCAGCAGTACCTCAGGGGGCGTGGAGACCCAGTACTTC
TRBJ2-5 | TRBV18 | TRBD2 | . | CASALARQETQYF | TGTGCCAGCGCACTAGCGCGTCAAGAGACCCAGTACTTC
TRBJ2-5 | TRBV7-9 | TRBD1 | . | CASSQQGETQYF | TGTGCCAGCAGCCAACAGGGGGAGACCCAGTACTTC
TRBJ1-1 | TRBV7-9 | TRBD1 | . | CASRPTGGPEAFF | TGTGCCAGCAGGCCCACAGGGGGCCCTGAAGCTTTCTTT
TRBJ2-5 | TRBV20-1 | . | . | CSARDEGGPTKTQYF | TGCAGTGCTAGAGATGAAGGGGGTCCCACGAAGACCCAGTACTTC
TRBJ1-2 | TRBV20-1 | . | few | CSASPRDSNYGYTF | TGCAGTGCTAGCCCCAGGGATTCCAACTATGGCTACACCTTC
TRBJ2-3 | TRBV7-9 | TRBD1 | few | CASRTGTGVGDTQYF | TGTGCCAGCAGGACCGGGACAGGGGTTGGAGATACGCAGTATTTT
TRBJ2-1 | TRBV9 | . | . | CASSVDGGSYNEQFF | TGTGCCAGCAGCGTAGACGGGGGCTCCTACAATGAGCAGTTCTTC
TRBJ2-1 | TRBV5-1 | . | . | CASSLVGGWNEQFF | TGCGCCAGCAGCTTGGTCGGGGGCTGGAATGAGCAGTTCTTC
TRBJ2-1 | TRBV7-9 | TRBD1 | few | CASSSGTGFAGEQFF | TGTGCCAGCAGCTCCGGGACAGGTTTCGCGGGTGAGCAGTTCTTC
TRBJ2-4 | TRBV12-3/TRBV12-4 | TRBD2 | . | CASSLAGGKNIQYF | TGTGCCAGCAGTTTGGCCGGGGGGAAAAACATTCAGTACTTC
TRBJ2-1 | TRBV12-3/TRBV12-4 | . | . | CASSFRDANNEQFF | TGTGCCAGCAGTTTCCGGGACGCAAACAATGAGCAGTTCTTC
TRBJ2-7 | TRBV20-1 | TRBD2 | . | CSARDGAGDSYEQYF | TGCAGTGCTAGAGATGGCGCGGGGGACTCCTACGAGCAGTACTTC
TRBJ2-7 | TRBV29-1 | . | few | CSVVRDTPYEQYF | TGCAGCGTTGTTCGGGACACTCCCTACGAGCAGTACTTC
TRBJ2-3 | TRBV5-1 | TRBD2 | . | CASSGGTSGSTDTQYF | TGCGCCAGCAGCGGCGGGACTAGCGGGAGCACAGATACGCAGTATTTT
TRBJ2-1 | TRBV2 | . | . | CASSNKYNEQFF | TGTGCCAGCAGTAACAAGTACAATGAGCAGTTCTTC
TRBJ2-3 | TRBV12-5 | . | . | CASGVGGTQYF | TGTGCTAGTGGTGTGGGGGGAACGCAGTATTTT
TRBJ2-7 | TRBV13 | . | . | CASSSATREQYF | TGTGCCAGCAGCTCCGCCACCCGCGAGCAGTACTTC
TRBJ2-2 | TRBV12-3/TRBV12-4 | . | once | CASSLNLAGELFF | TGTGCCAGCAGTTTAAACTTGGCCGGGGAGCTGTTTTTT
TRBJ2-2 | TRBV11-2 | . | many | CASSLRGLNTGELFF | TGTGCCAGCAGCCTCCGGGGACTCAACACCGGGGAGCTGTTTTTT
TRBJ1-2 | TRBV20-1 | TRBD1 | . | CSEAKVGGGVGYTF | TGCAGTGAAGCTAAGGTTGGAGGGGGCGTGGGCTACACCTTC
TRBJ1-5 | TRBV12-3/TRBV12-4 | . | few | CASSLLRTQPQHF | TGTGCCAGCAGTTTACTGAGAACTCAGCCCCAGCATTTT
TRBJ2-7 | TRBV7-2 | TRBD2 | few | CASSAGLEQYF | TGTGCCAGCAGCGCGGGACTAGAGCAGTACTTC
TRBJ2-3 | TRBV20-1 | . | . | CSAFGTFTDTQYF | TGCAGTGCTTTCGGGACTTTCACAGATACGCAGTATTTT
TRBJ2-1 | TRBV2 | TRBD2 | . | CASSRAGTNNEQFF | TGTGCCAGCAGTCGTGCCGGGACTAACAATGAGCAGTTCTTC
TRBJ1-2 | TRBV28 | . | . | CASSYPFQGYTF | TGTGCCAGCAGCTACCCGTTTCAAGGCTACACCTTC
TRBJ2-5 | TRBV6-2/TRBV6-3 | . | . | CASSFRGPGKTQYF | TGTGCCAGCAGTTTTCGAGGGCCGGGGAAGACCCAGTACTTC
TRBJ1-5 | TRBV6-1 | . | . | CASSETWNQPQHF | TGTGCCAGCAGTGAGACTTGGAATCAGCCCCAGCATTTT
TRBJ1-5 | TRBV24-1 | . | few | CATSGGPQGYQPQHF | TGTGCCACCAGTGGGGGCCCCCAAGGTTATCAGCCCCAGCATTTT
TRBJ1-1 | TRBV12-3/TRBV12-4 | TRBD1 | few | CASSPPGQSNTEAFF | TGTGCCAGCAGTCCACCGGGACAGTCGAACACTGAAGCTTTCTTT
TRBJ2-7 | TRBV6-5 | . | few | CASSYSADIAYEQYF | TGTGCCAGCAGTTACTCCGCAGATATCGCCTACGAGCAGTACTTC
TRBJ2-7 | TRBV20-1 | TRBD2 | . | CSASALGGGSSYEQYF | TGCAGTGCTAGTGCCCTTGGGGGGGGGAGCTCCTACGAGCAGTACTTC
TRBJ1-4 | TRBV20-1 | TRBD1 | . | CSAREGQGSEKLFF | TGCAGTGCTAGAGAGGGACAGGGGAGTGAAAAACTGTTTTTT
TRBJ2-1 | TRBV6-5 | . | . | CASSYGSGTREQFF | TGTGCCAGCAGTTACGGTTCGGGGACGAGGGAGCAGTTCTTC
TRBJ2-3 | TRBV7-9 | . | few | CASRQQADTQYF | TGTGCCAGCAGGCAACAGGCAGATACGCAGTATTTT
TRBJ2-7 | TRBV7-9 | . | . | CASSLVKRTDAYEQYF | TGTGCCAGCAGCTTGGTTAAGAGGACGGACGCCTACGAGCAGTACTTC
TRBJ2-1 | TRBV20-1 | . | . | CSASGRPGNEQFF | TGCAGTGCTAGCGGACGGCCAGGTAATGAGCAGTTCTTC
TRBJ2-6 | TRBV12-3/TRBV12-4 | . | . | CASSQARGVGANVLTF | TGTGCCAGCAGTCAGGCCAGGGGTGTAGGGGCCAACGTCCTGACTTTC
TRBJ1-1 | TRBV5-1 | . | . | CASSLRGWDTEAFF | TGCGCCAGCAGCTTGAGAGGGTGGGACACTGAAGCTTTCTTT
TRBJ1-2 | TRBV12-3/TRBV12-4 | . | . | CASSLNPGWGYTF | TGTGCCAGCAGTTTAAATCCAGGGTGGGGCTACACCTTC
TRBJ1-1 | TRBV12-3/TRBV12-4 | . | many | CASSYSVTEAFF | TGTGCCAGCAGTTACAGCGTCACTGAAGCTTTCTTT
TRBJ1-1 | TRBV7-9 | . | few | CASSSPRVNTEAFF | TGTGCCAGCAGCTCCCCGAGAGTGAACACTGAAGCTTTCTTT
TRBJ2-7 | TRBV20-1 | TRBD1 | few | CSATTGTGINEQYF | TGCAGTGCTACAACCGGGACAGGGATTAACGAGCAGTACTTC